This entry features one T cell receptor beta chain sequence. Its cognate antigen is unknown. The sample originates from a study of T cell repertoires in cytomegalovirus infection. Study overall: From public TCR beta signatures came an indication of both CMV infection and matching HLA type.

Findings and limits, study-wide: The ex vivo response was dominated by HLA-C-restricted CMV-specific TCR beta clonotypes. Carriage of CMV together with the relevant HLA was identifiable through cumulative public TCR beta family frequency.

Germline CDR1 is MNHEY and CDR2 is SMNVEV (reference sequence). This CDR3 has 15 amino acids. The V gene lost 2 bases and the J gene lost 0 bases, with 10 bases spanning the gap. TCRdb re-analysed the reads in MiXCR, keeping a single row per CDR3 protein. The sample has roughly 860,000 distinct CDR3 sequences, about 31% seen once. The clonotype originates from a human donor in good health (CMV status not recorded). Some clones in this sample may be carry-over from other donors' samples. The rearrangement links TRBV27 to TRBJ1-1, with D unclear. The sequencing used cultured CD8+ T cells from PBMCs, collected from culture after CMV antigen stimulation. The DNA of the CDR3 is TGTGCCAGCAGTTTAGGGTATGGGATGAACACTGAAGCTTTCTTT. Its translation: CASSLGYGMNTEAFF.